Below, 17 T cell receptor beta chains from the same sample are listed, as sequenced in a study of blood T cell repertoires in COVID-19. Sequencing was performed with immunoSEQ multiplex PCR; in TCRdb, only in-frame clones are kept and a portion is missing. The sample lists about 250,000 clones; approximately 86% were seen once. Sequenced sample: PBMCs or T cells enriched from blood (not recorded which). These receptors were obtained from a woman aged 45 to 65 who had recovered from COVID-19.

The rearrangement links TRBV18 to TRBJ1-1, with TRBD1 matching 9 bases. Germline trimming cut 2 bases from V and 1 base from J; bases unmatched to any gene: 11. From germline, CDR1 is KGHSH and CDR2 LQKENI. The CDR3 covers 18 residues. The CDR3 sequence is CASSPVRGRTGENTEAFF. Written as DNA, the CDR3 is TGTGCCAGCTCACCAGTGAGGGGGAGGACAGGGGAGAACACTGAAGCTTTCTTT.

V is TRBV4-1 and J is TRBJ2-3; possibly TRBD2 for D (5 bases). The CDR3 length is 15 residues. V was cut by 1 base and J by 6 bases, with 14 bases left in between. The germline gives CDR1 MGHRA, CDR2 YSYEKL. The CDR3 DNA reads TGCGCCAGCAGCCAAGGCCTAGCAATTTTGGATACGCAGTATTTT. Protein: CASSQGLAILDTQYF.

This sequence joins TRBV7-2 and TRBJ2-7, with a tentative D call TRBD2 (5 bases). Germline CDR1 and CDR2: SGHTA and FQGNSA. The CDR3 is 13 residues long. The V gene lost 6 bases and the J gene lost 6 bases, with 15 bases spanning the gap. The DNA of the CDR3 is TGTGCCAGCAGTCACCCCCGGGGTGGCGAGCAGTACTTC. This encodes CASSHPRGGEQYF.

The chain couples TRBV5-6 to TRBJ2-3; D may be TRBD2 (6 bases). This CDR3 is built from 18 residues. Germline CDR1 reads SGHDT; CDR2 reads YYEEEE. Trimming cost V 4 bases and J 3 bases, with 24 bases left between them. The chain's CDR3 is CASSEAGSRVGLTDTQYF. The CDR3, as DNA: TGTGCCAGCAGCGAGGCGGGATCACGAGTGGGATTAACAGATACGCAGTATTTT.

The rearrangement links TRBV19 to TRBJ2-1; a possible D gene is TRBD2 (6 bases). The CDR3 spans 15 residues. Germline assignment: CDR1 LNHDA and CDR2 SQIVND (reference sequence). V was trimmed by 7 bases and J by 8 bases, leaving 21 bases between them. Written as DNA, the CDR3 is TGTGCCAGTAATCAGGAGGGGCGGACGGTTGATGAGCAGTTCTTC. Translating gives CASNQEGRTVDEQFF. Full variable domain (outside the CDR3, taken from reference TRBV19 and TRBJ2-1): DGGITQSPKYLFRKEGQNVTLSCEQNLNHDAMYWYRQDPGQGLRLIYYSQIVNDFQKGDIAEGYSVSREKKESFPLTVTSAQKNPTAFYLCASNQEGRTVDEQFFGPGTRLTVL.

The J gene is TRBJ2-7, the V gene TRBV6-5, with 8 nucleotides matching TRBD1. Germline CDR1 reads MNHEY; CDR2 reads SVGAGI. With 8 bases clipped from V and 4 bases from J, the junction kept 7 bases outside the gene matches. The CDR3 is made up of 13 amino acids. CDR3 sequence: CASAGTGSYEQYF. DNA of the CDR3: TGTGCCAGCGCCGGGACAGGTTCTTACGAGCAGTACTTC.

The V and J genes are TRBV24-1 and TRBJ2-1; 11 nucleotides align to TRBD2. CDR3 size: 16 residues. V dropped 3 bases and J dropped 7; count of bases not matched to a gene: 7. CDR1 and CDR2 from the germline V gene are KGHDR and SFDVKD. The CDR3 DNA sequence: TGTGCCACCAGTGATGGGGGACTAGCGGACATTAATGAGCAGTTCTTC. Amino acid sequence: CATSDGGLADINEQFF.

The chain has TRBV5-5 and TRBJ2-1; D unclear. There are 15 residues in the CDR3. V lost 4 bases to trimming and J lost 6 bases, with 17 bases between them. Germline lookup yields CDR1 SGHKS and CDR2 YYEKEE (reference sequence). DNA of the CDR3: TGTGCCAGCAGCGTCTACCTTCCGATGAGCAATGAGCAGTTCTTC. The encoded protein is CASSVYLPMSNEQFF.

This clone was recorded once. J is TRBJ2-1 and V is TRBV19, with 10 bases matching TRBD1. The CDR3 is 17 residues long. In germline, CDR1 is LNHDA, CDR2 SQIVND (reference sequence). J was trimmed by 7 bases and V by 3 bases; bases with no gene match: 12. CDR3 sequence reads: CASSIFFQDRGRNEQFF. The CDR3 nucleotides read TGTGCCAGTAGTATTTTTTTCCAGGACAGGGGGAGGAATGAGCAGTTCTTC.

The DNA of the CDR3 is TGTGCCAGCAGCCTCGAGTCCAGGAGGGTGGGCACTGAAGCTTTCTTT. Translation: CASSLESRRVGTEAFF. The genes are TRBV7-6 and TRBJ1-1, with D uncertain. Germline V gene lookup returns CDR1 SGHVS and CDR2 FNYEAQ. Trimming took 5 bases from V and 4 from J, leaving 20 bases between them. The CDR3 covers 16 residues. Looking up the rest from reference TRBV7-6 and TRBJ1-1 gives the full variable domain: GAGVSQSPRYKVTKRGQDVALRCDPISGHVSLYWYRQALGQGPEFLTYFNYEAQQDKSGLPNDRFSAERPEGSISTLTIQRTEQRDSAMYRCASSLESRRVGTEAFFGQGTRLTVV.

This CDR3 is CASSQTLGGLRGTEAFF. CDR3 bases: TGTGCCAGCAGCCAAACTCTCGGAGGGTTACGAGGTACTGAAGCTTTCTTT. V usage is TRBV28 and J usage is TRBJ1-1; D not resolved. CDR3 length: 17 residues. CDR1 is MDHEN, CDR2 SYDVKM, per germline. The ends were cut back, 6 bases at V and 5 bases at J, with 25 bases in the middle.

The J gene is TRBJ2-7, the V gene TRBV29-1; a weak D match, TRBD1 (6 bases). V lost 4 bases to trimming and J lost 5 bases, with 15 bases between them. Germline-derived CDR1 and CDR2 are SQVTM and ANQGSEA. The CDR3 is 13 amino acids. This CDR3 reads CSVVAGDRHEQYF. DNA of the CDR3: TGCAGCGTTGTGGCAGGGGATAGACACGAGCAGTACTTC.

The chain has TRBV18 and TRBJ2-5, with D perhaps matching TRBD2 (6 bases). Trimming stripped 4 bases from V and 3 bases from J, with 9 bases between. Germline V gene sequence: CDR1 KGHSH, CDR2 LQKENI. This CDR3 has 13 amino acids. The DNA of the CDR3 is TGTGCCAGCTCACGCGGGGTAGAAGAGACCCAGTACTTC. Translated: CASSRGVEETQYF.

About this clone: The junction departs from the called germline gene at one end, perhaps through a read error. The rearrangement uses TRBV7-2 and TRBJ2-1, with D maybe TRBD1 (6 bases). From germline, CDR1 is SGHTA and CDR2 FQGNSA. This CDR3 contains 13 residues. The CDR3 loop is CASSANLQGRLVF. The CDR3 bases are TGTGCCAGCAGCGCAAATCTACAGGGACGGCTGGTCTTC. The full variable domain, with the rest looked up from reference TRBV7-2 and TRBJ2-1, is GAGVSQSPSNKVTEKGKDVELRCDPISGHTALYWYRQSLGQGLEFLIYFQGNSAPDKSGLPSDRFSAERTGGSVSTLTIQRTQQEDSAVYLCASSANLQGRLVFGPGTRLTVL.

This clone appeared once. The V gene is TRBV18, the J gene TRBJ1-1; D possibly corresponds to TRBD1 (5 bases). The V end lost 3 bases, the J end lost 5 bases, and 16 bases lay between the germline ends. In germline, CDR1 is KGHSH, CDR2 LQKENI. The CDR3 covers 15 residues. CDR3 loop: CASSPGRPDLTEAFF. For the CDR3, the DNA is TGTGCCAGCTCACCGGGGCGCCCGGATTTGACTGAAGCTTTCTTT.

This chain uses TRBV4-1 with TRBJ2-2; the match to TRBD2 covers 7 bases. Germline-derived CDR1 and CDR2 are MGHRA and YSYEKL. V shed 3 bases and J 7 bases; nucleotides not matched to a gene: 8. The CDR3 consists of 15 residues. CDR3 sequence reads: CASSHFTPGGGELFF. In DNA form, the CDR3 reads TGCGCCAGCAGCCACTTTACCCCGGGAGGCGGGGAGCTGTTTTTT.

The V and J genes are TRBV28 and TRBJ2-2; TRBD1 agrees at 7 bases. The V segment lost 6 bases and the J segment 6 bases; nucleotides outside the gene matches: 4. Germline V gene data show CDR1 as MDHEN and CDR2 as SYDVKM. This CDR3 has 13 residues. CDR3 DNA: TGTGCCAGCAGAGACACAGGGGCCGGGGAGCTGTTTTTT. The encoded protein is CASRDTGAGELFF.